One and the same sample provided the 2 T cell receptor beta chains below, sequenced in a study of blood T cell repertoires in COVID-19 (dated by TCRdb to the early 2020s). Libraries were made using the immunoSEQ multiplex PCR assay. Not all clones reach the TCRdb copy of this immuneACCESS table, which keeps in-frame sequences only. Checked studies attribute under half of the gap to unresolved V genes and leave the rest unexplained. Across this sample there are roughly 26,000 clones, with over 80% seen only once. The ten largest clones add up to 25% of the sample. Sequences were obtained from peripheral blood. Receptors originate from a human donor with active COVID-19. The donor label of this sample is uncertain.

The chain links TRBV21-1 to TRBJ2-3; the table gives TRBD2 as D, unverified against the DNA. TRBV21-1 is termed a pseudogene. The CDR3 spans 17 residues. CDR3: CASRYPGLAERADTQYF. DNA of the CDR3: TGTGCCAGCAGGTACCCGGGACTAGCGGAAAGGGCAGATACGCAGTATTTT.

CDR3 coding DNA: TGTGCCAGCAGCTTGACAGGGGCTACTGAAGCTTTCTTT. Protein sequence: CASSLTGATEAFF. The chain employs TRBV11-2 and TRBJ1-1; TRBD1 aligns across 8 bases. This CDR3 has 13 residues. CDR1 and CDR2 from the germline V gene are SGHAT and FQNNGV. The V gene end was trimmed by 3 bases and the J gene end by 5 bases; junction bases not matched to a gene: 2.